A single sample gave rise to the 20 T cell receptor beta chains below, sequenced in a study of T cell responses to AZD1222 COVID-19 vaccine. The assay was immunoSEQ multiplex PCR, and TCRdb's table has in-frame clones only and misses some. The top ten hold 21% of the sample, which has under 70,000 clones, under 90% seen once. This sample comprised peripheral blood, obtained on day 0 of AZD1222 vaccination. Every receptor here comes from an adult in good health.

This chain links TRBV3-1 (or the pseudogene TRBV3-2) with TRBJ1-5; D is unresolved. V lost 4 bases and J 6 bases, leaving 19 bases between the germline ends. Germline V gene data show CDR1 as LGHDT and CDR2 as YNNKEL (reference sequence). The CDR3 has 16 residues. This CDR3 reads CASSPQRGPYAQPQHF. DNA for the CDR3: TGTGCCAGCAGCCCTCAGAGAGGGCCCTACGCTCAGCCCCAGCATTTT.

This rearrangement joins TRBV7-8 to TRBJ2-7; 9 nucleotides align to TRBD1. Germline V lookup: CDR1 SGHVS, CDR2 FQNEAQ. J was trimmed by 3 bases and V by 6 bases; bases with no gene match: 6. The CDR3 runs 14 residues. CDR3 region: CASRGGQGFYEQYF. CDR3 sequence (DNA): TGTGCCAGCAGGGGCGGACAGGGGTTCTACGAGCAGTACTTC. Together with reference TRBV7-8 and TRBJ2-7, the CDR3 gives the full variable domain: GAGVSQSPRYKVAKRGQDVALRCDPISGHVSLFWYQQALGQGPEFLTYFQNEAQLDKSGLPSDRFFAERPEGSVSTLKIQRTQQEDSAVYLCASRGGQGFYEQYFGPGTRLTVT.

The V and J genes are TRBV13 and TRBJ2-7; a possible D gene is TRBD2 (5 bases). CDR1 is PRHDT, CDR2 FYEKMQ, per germline (reference sequence). CDR3 length equals 16 residues. V lost 0 bases, J lost 1 base, and 13 bases lay in between. The CDR3 is CASSLGGISYSYEQYF. In DNA, the CDR3 is TGTGCCAGCAGCTTAGGCGGGATATCTTATTCCTACGAGCAGTACTTC.

CDR3 amino acids: CASSHSLRDRAQETQYF. In DNA, the CDR3 is TGTGCCAGCAGCCACTCGCTCCGGGACAGGGCCCAAGAGACCCAGTACTTC. This chain links TRBV3-1 (or the pseudogene TRBV3-2) with TRBJ2-5, with 9 bases fitting TRBD1. Germline CDR1 reads LGHDT; CDR2 reads YNNKEL (reference sequence). The CDR3 runs 17 residues. Trimming took 3 bases from V and 1 from J; bases not matched to a gene: 9.

About this clone: At one of its ends the junction is not consistent with the germline gene, which may arise from a read error. The V gene is TRBV19, the J gene TRBJ1-4; perhaps TRBD1 as D (5 bases). The CDR3 extends over 14 amino acids. Germline CDR1 and CDR2: LNHDA and SQIVND (reference sequence). CDR3 protein: CASSLGLTNEKLFF. The CDR3 nucleotides read TGTGCCAGTAGTTTGGGACTTACTAACGAAAAACTGTTTTTT.

Details on this clone: The same CDR3 arises from other DNA sequences in this sample as well. The V gene is TRBV28, the J gene TRBJ2-2; TRBD1 is a possible D gene (6 bases). The CDR3 is made up of 15 amino acids. Trimming pared 5 bases from V and 3 bases from J, leaving 13 bases between. Germline V gene sequence: CDR1 MDHEN, CDR2 SYDVKM. The CDR3 DNA reads as TGTGCCAGCAGTCTCCCCCAGGGGCACACCGGGGAGCTGTTTTTT. It is translated as CASSLPQGHTGELFF. Supplemented by reference TRBV28 and TRBJ2-2, the full variable domain reads DVKVTQSSRYLVKRTGEKVFLECVQDMDHENMFWYRQDPGLGLRLIYFSYDVKMKEKGDIPEGYSVSREKKERFSLILESASTNQTSMYLCASSLPQGHTGELFFGEGSRLTVL.

The chain is built from TRBV4-3 and TRBJ2-2; no definite D call. V was trimmed by 0 bases and J by 8 bases, leaving 7 bases between them. Looked up from germline, CDR1 is LGHNA and CDR2 is YSLEER. The CDR3 totals 13 residues. The CDR3 DNA is TGCGCCAGCAGCCAAGATCGAGGAGGGGAGCTGTTTTTT. The encoded protein is CASSQDRGGELFF.

The chain is built from TRBV5-8 and TRBJ1-3; D unclear. The CDR3 is 15 residues long. The V end lost 0 bases, the J end lost 0 bases, and 7 bases lay between the germline ends. From germline, CDR1 is SGHTS and CDR2 YDEGEE. The chain's CDR3 is CASSLGPHSGNTIYF. In DNA, the CDR3 is TGTGCCAGCAGCTTGGGGCCCCACTCTGGAAACACCATATATTTT. The full variable domain, its missing parts supplied by reference TRBV5-8 and TRBJ1-3, is EAGVTQSPTHLIKTRGQQATLRCSPISGHTSVYWYQQALGLGLQFLLWYDEGEERNRGNFPPRFSGRQFPNYSSELNVNALELEDSALYLCASSLGPHSGNTIYFGEGSWLTVV.

This sequence joins TRBV13 and TRBJ1-1; 12 nucleotides agree with TRBD1. Germline V CDR1 and CDR2: PRHDT, FYEKMQ (reference sequence). V shed 0 bases and J 11 bases; nucleotides not matched to a gene: 10. The CDR3 runs 16 residues. The DNA for the CDR3 is TGTGCCAGCAGCTTAGGGGAGGGACAGGGGGCAATTCGCGCTTTCTTT. Amino acids: CASSLGEGQGAIRAFF. Full variable domain (remainder filled in from reference TRBV13 and TRBJ1-1): AAGVIQSPRHLIKEKRETATLKCYPIPRHDTVYWYQQGPGQDPQFLISFYEKMQSDKGSIPDRFSAQQFSDYHSELNMSSLELGDSALYFCASSLGEGQGAIRAFFGQGTRLTVV.

For the CDR3, the DNA is TGTGCCACCAGTGACCCAGGGGGCAATCAGCCCCAGCATTTT. Translated, it gives CATSDPGGNQPQHF. V is TRBV24-1 and J is TRBJ1-5, with a weak D call TRBD1 (6 bases). Trimming pared 4 bases from V and 2 bases from J, leaving 8 bases between. Germline CDR1 KGHDR, CDR2 SFDVKD. CDR3 length equals 14 residues.

V and J are TRBV19 and TRBJ1-1; perhaps TRBD1 as D (5 bases). The V end was cut by 9 bases, the J end by 11 bases, with 19 bases between. Germline V gene data show CDR1 as LNHDA and CDR2 as SQIVND (reference sequence). CDR3 length: 12 residues. This CDR3 reads CASSSAGPEAFF. In DNA, the CDR3 is TGTGCCAGCTCCTCTGCGGGGCCCGAGGCTTTCTTT.

This chain links TRBV20-1 with TRBJ2-1, with unresolved D. This CDR3 comprises 11 residues. Deletions cut 3 bases from V and 5 bases from J, with 5 bases between. The germline V gene encodes CDR1 DFQATT and CDR2 SNEGSKA (reference sequence). CDR3 sequence reads: CSASQHNEQFF. CDR3 bases: TGCAGTGCTAGCCAGCACAATGAGCAGTTCTTC.

The genes are TRBV24-1 and TRBJ1-5; the match to TRBD1 covers 9 bases. The CDR3 loop spans 15 amino acids. CDR1 and CDR2 (germline): KGHDR, SFDVKD. With V trimmed by 7 bases and J by 4 bases, 7 bases remained unmatched. The CDR3, as DNA: TGTGCCACCAGAGCCGGGACAGGGTTTAATCAGCCCCAGCATTTT. Its translation is CATRAGTGFNQPQHF.

J is TRBJ2-7 and V is TRBV4-1, with a weak D call TRBD2 (5 bases). The CDR3 consists of 16 residues. The V and J ends lost 0 bases and 6 bases respectively, with 18 bases between them. Germline loops: CDR1 MGHRA, CDR2 YSYEKL. CDR3 sequence (DNA): TGCGCCAGCAGCCAAGATGTCTTGGGGAGATACGGCGAGCAGTACTTC. Its protein product is CASSQDVLGRYGEQYF.

This clone showed up just once. The chain is built from TRBV19 and TRBJ2-1; 7 bases match TRBD2. This CDR3 has 15 residues. The germline V gene has CDR1 LNHDA and CDR2 SQIVND (reference sequence). Losses at the gene ends were 0 bases for V and 7 bases for J; bases not matched to a gene: 6. The CDR3 loop is CASSIDETSRNEQFF. The CDR3, as DNA: TGTGCCAGTAGTATAGATGAGACTAGCAGAAATGAGCAGTTCTTC.

This clone was recorded a few times. The J gene is TRBJ1-6, the V gene TRBV7-9; D not certain. CDR3 length: 16 residues. Trimming shortened V by 5 bases and J by 9 bases, and 20 bases separated the two germline ends. CDR1 SEHNR and CDR2 FQNEAQ come from the germline V gene (reference sequence). CDR3 DNA: TGTGCCAGCAGCCAACAGATAGGAGTAGGGATTTCACCCCTCCACTTT. Amino acid sequence: CASSQQIGVGISPLHF. Combining the CDR3 with reference TRBV7-9 and TRBJ1-6 gives the whole variable domain DTGVSQNPRHKITKRGQNVTFRCDPISEHNRLYWYRQTLGQGPEFLTYFQNEAQLEKSRLLSDRFSAERPKGSFSTLEIQRTEQGDSAMYLCASSQQIGVGISPLHFGNGTRLTVT.

The chain recombines TRBV4-1 with TRBJ1-4; D is unresolved. The CDR3 is made up of 12 amino acids. V was trimmed by 0 bases and J by 11 bases, leaving 7 bases between them. Germline CDR1 is MGHRA and CDR2 is YSYEKL. The CDR3, as DNA: TGCGCCAGCAGCCAAGAGGCCCCGAAACTGTTTTTT. Its translation: CASSQEAPKLFF.

In its sample, this clone was seen a few times. This chain joins TRBV18 and TRBJ1-5, with TRBD1 identical over 7 bases. CDR3 length: 14 residues. Per the germline V gene, CDR1 is KGHSH and CDR2 is LQKENI. The V segment lost 5 bases and the J segment 4 bases; nucleotides outside the gene matches: 5. The CDR3 loop reads CASSFGQENQPQHF. In DNA form, the CDR3 reads TGTGCCAGCTCATTCGGACAGGAAAATCAGCCCCAGCATTTT.

The chain is built from TRBV4-1 and TRBJ1-5; no firm D call. The CDR3 totals 16 residues. Germline V lookup: CDR1 MGHRA, CDR2 YSYEKL. V lost 0 bases and J lost 2, with 11 bases in between. The DNA of the CDR3 is TGCGCCAGCAGCCAAGATCGGTGGGGTGGCAATCAGCCCCAGCATTTT. Protein sequence: CASSQDRWGGNQPQHF.

The chain links TRBV9 to TRBJ1-2; 7 bases fit TRBD1. Germline V gene sequence: CDR1 SGDLS, CDR2 YYNGEE. V was pared by 4 bases and J by 2 bases, with 11 bases of the junction left unmatched. The CDR3 loop spans 16 amino acids. Written as DNA, the CDR3 is TGTGCCAGCAGCCCCCGACAGGGACCGATGAACTATGGCTACACCTTC. Translation gives CASSPRQGPMNYGYTF.